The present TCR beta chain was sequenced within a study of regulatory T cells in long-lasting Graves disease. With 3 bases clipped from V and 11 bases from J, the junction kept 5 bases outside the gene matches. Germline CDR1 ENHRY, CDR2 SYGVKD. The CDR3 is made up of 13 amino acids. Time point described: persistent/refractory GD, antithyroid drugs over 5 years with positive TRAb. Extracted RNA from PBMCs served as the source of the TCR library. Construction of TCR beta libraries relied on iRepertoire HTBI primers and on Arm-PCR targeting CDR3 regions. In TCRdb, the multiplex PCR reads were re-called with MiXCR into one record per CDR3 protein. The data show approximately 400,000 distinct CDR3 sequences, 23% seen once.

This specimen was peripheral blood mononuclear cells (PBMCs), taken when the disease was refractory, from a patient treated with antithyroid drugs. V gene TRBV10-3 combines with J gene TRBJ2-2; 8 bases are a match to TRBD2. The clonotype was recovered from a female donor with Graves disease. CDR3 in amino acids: CAISELAVGELFF. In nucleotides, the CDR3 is TGTGCCATCAGTGAACTAGCGGTTGGAGAGCTGTTTTTT.